The TCR beta chain described here comes from a study of shared clonotypes between healthy human individuals. Naive CD8 cells lacked CD45RO, underwent positive selection for CCR7 and left out terminally differentiated effector memory CD45RA+ cells. Sorted-subset replicate PCRs used about 180 ng DNA, roughly 28,000 T cell genomes. Original handling: Junction-only sequences without quality scores were provided by ImmunoSEQ, so filtering was different. The table came from immunoSEQ multiplex PCR; TCRdb's copy has only in-frame clones and leaves some out. V and J calls plus clone size are reproduced from that table; the DNA served to infer D and trimming. The sample lists hundreds of thousands of clones; roughly 95% were seen once. Germline CDR1 MNHEY, CDR2 SMNVEV (reference sequence). V dropped 6 bases and J dropped 1 base, with 15 bases sitting between them. CDR3 size: 16 residues.

The TCR was taken from a young woman in good health. Sequencing was carried out using naive CD8+ T cells sorted from blood. The V gene is TRBV27, the J gene TRBJ1-4; perhaps TRBD1 as D (5 bases). CDR3 DNA: TGTGCCAGCAGACACCAGGGTGACGGAACTAATGAAAAACTGTTTTTT. This translates into CASRHQGDGTNEKLFF.